These 5 T cell receptor beta chains came from one sample sequenced in a study of Graves' ophthalmopathy and Graves' hyperthyroidism. RNA served as the template for amplifying TCR beta CDR3 regions. An opening RT-PCR round employed HTBI primers and preceded a second-round multiplex PCR. TCRdb used MiXCR to reprocess the multiplex PCR reads, holding one entry per CDR3 protein. The sample carries 360,000 or so distinct CDR3 sequences, about 16% recorded once. Sequenced sample: peripheral blood. The receptors were sampled from a woman aged 18-29 years with Graves' ophthalmopathy.

The rearrangement joins TRBV29-1 to TRBJ2-7, with a possible D match to TRBD1 (6 bases). V was shortened by 6 bases and J by 8 bases, with 17 bases between the two germline ends. The CDR3 has 12 residues. Germline values: CDR1 SQVTM, CDR2 ANQGSEA. CDR3 sequence: CSVYTGTPQQYF. The CDR3 nucleotides read TGCAGCGTCTATACAGGGACCCCCCAGCAGTACTTC.

In its sample, this clonotype was seen many times. The rearrangement uses TRBV7-2 and TRBJ2-5; a weak D match, TRBD2 (6 bases). V was shortened by 1 base and J by 5 bases, with 14 bases between the two germline ends. Germline CDR1 reads SGHTA; CDR2 reads FQGNSA. The CDR3 has 15 amino acids. The DNA of the CDR3 is TGTGCCAGCAGCTTAGGGAGGGGCCTCCAGGAGACCCAGTACTTC. Translating gives CASSLGRGLQETQYF. Full variable domain (remainder filled in from reference TRBV7-2 and TRBJ2-5): GAGVSQSPSNKVTEKGKDVELRCDPISGHTALYWYRQSLGQGLEFLIYFQGNSAPDKSGLPSDRFSAERTGGSVSTLTIQRTQQEDSAVYLCASSLGRGLQETQYFGPGTRLLVL.

This clonotype was seen a single time. The rearrangement uses TRBV7-9 and TRBJ2-7, with a possible D match to TRBD1 (5 bases). V shed 5 bases and J shed 3 bases, with 14 bases lying between them. Germline CDR1 SEHNR, CDR2 FQNEAQ (reference sequence). The CDR3 is made up of 14 amino acids. The CDR3 here is CASSDQDRFYEQYF. CDR3 in DNA: TGTGCCAGCAGCGACCAAGACAGATTCTACGAGCAGTACTTC.

Many counts were recorded for this clonotype. The J gene is TRBJ2-5, the V gene TRBV27; D possibly corresponds to TRBD2 (6 bases). CDR1 is MNHEY and CDR2 is SMNVEV in the germline V gene (reference sequence). The CDR3 length is 14 residues. Trimming cost V 3 bases and J 4 bases, with 12 bases left between them. The CDR3 loop reads CASSFSQEGETQYF. The CDR3 bases are TGTGCCAGCAGTTTCTCCCAGGAGGGAGAGACCCAGTACTTC.

This clonotype has ten or more counts. The gene calls are TRBV6-2 or TRBV6-3 and TRBJ1-3, with D maybe TRBD1 (5 bases). The CDR3 has 16 residues. Germline CDR1 and CDR2: MNHEY and SVGEGT. Trimming stripped 6 bases from V and 0 bases from J, with 15 bases between. CDR3 DNA: TGTGCCAGCAGCTCATGGGGGTCCGTCTCTGGAAACACCATATATTTT. It specifies CASSSWGSVSGNTIYF.